This is a list of T cell receptor beta chains from one sample in a study of vaccination and CD4 T cells after COVID-19. The antigens for these receptors are not known. TCRdb reprocessed the PCR reads with MiXCR, giving one entry per CDR3 protein. The table shows about 7,000 distinct CDR3 sequences, with around 70% occurring only once. The sample comprised CD4+ T cells from blood, cultured in vitro. The receptors stem from a human donor who had recovered from COVID-19. CDR3s include the opening cysteine and the closing phenylalanine or tryptophan. The D gene is left open where the match is weak. Clone size, where shown, is once, few, many, or a class for clones that have expanded.

d_gene: TRBD1
v_gene: TRBV20-1
j_gene: TRBJ1-2
abundance: .
CDR3nt: TGCAGTGCTAGACTCGCGGGACAGAGAGGCTATGGCTATACCTTC
CDR3aa: CSARLAGQRGYGYTF

d_gene: TRBD1
v_gene: TRBV7-2
j_gene: TRBJ1-2
abundance: .
CDR3nt: TGTGCCAGCAGCCCGATCCCGGATAGACAGGGGTGGTGGGGCTACACCTTC
CDR3aa: CASSPIPDRQGWWGYTF

d_gene: .
v_gene: TRBV6-1
j_gene: TRBJ2-6
abundance: .
CDR3nt: TGTGCCAGCAGCCGCGGGGCAGGGCTCTCCGGGGCCAACGTCCTGACTTTC
CDR3aa: CASSRGAGLSGANVLTF

d_gene: .
v_gene: TRBV4-3
j_gene: TRBJ1-5
abundance: few
CDR3nt: TGCGCCAGCAGCCAATCTTCCCGATCGGCCCAGCATTTT
CDR3aa: CASSQSSRSAQHF

d_gene: .
v_gene: TRBV7-9
j_gene: TRBJ2-3
abundance: few
CDR3nt: TGTGCCAGCAGCGGGTGGATGGAGGGCCCCACAGATACGCAGTATTTT
CDR3aa: CASSGWMEGPTDTQYF

d_gene: .
v_gene: TRBV6-2/TRBV6-3
j_gene: TRBJ1-6
abundance: .
CDR3nt: TGTGCCAGCAGTTACGGGGACAATTCACCCCTCCACTTT
CDR3aa: CASSYGDNSPLHF

d_gene: .
v_gene: TRBV20-1
j_gene: TRBJ1-1
abundance: .
CDR3nt: TGCAGTTCCGCCCGGGACACTGAAGCTTTCTTT
CDR3aa: CSSARDTEAFF

d_gene: TRBD2
v_gene: TRBV19
j_gene: TRBJ2-7
abundance: .
CDR3nt: TGTGCCAGTAGTAAAAGGACTAGCGGGAGCTCCTACGAGCAGTACTTC
CDR3aa: CASSKRTSGSSYEQYF

d_gene: .
v_gene: TRBV19
j_gene: TRBJ1-5
abundance: few
CDR3nt: TGTGCCAGTACCCCCTGGCAGGGGACCTATAGCAATCAGCCCCAGCATTTT
CDR3aa: CASTPWQGTYSNQPQHF

d_gene: .
v_gene: TRBV21-1
j_gene: TRBJ1-5
abundance: .
CDR3nt: TGTGCCAGCAGCAAAGCGTCAGGCAGGGGGCGAAGCAATCAGCCCCAGCATTTT
CDR3aa: CASSKASGRGRSNQPQHF

d_gene: .
v_gene: TRBV20-1
j_gene: TRBJ1-1
abundance: .
CDR3nt: TGCAGTGCTAGATTTCTTCCCTTAGCTTTCTTT
CDR3aa: CSARFLPLAFF

d_gene: TRBD2
v_gene: TRBV11-1
j_gene: TRBJ2-1
abundance: .
CDR3nt: TGTGCCAGCAGCTTAGCGCGCGGGAGTAGAAATGAGCAGTTCTTC
CDR3aa: CASSLARGSRNEQFF

d_gene: TRBD1
v_gene: TRBV11-2
j_gene: TRBJ1-2
abundance: large
CDR3nt: TGTGCCAGCAGCACAGGGGTTCGACCCGGCTACACCTTC
CDR3aa: CASSTGVRPGYTF

d_gene: .
v_gene: TRBV7-2
j_gene: TRBJ2-2
abundance: .
CDR3nt: TGTGCCAGCAGCTTTCCCAGAAACACCGGGGAGCTGTTTTTT
CDR3aa: CASSFPRNTGELFF

d_gene: TRBD2
v_gene: TRBV6-1
j_gene: TRBJ2-1
abundance: .
CDR3nt: TGTGCCAGCAGACCCGGACTAGCGGCGTACAATGGGCAGTTCTTC
CDR3aa: CASRPGLAAYNGQFF

d_gene: .
v_gene: TRBV24-1
j_gene: TRBJ2-5
abundance: few
CDR3nt: TGTGCCACCTCAGGGGGTAGCGGAGGAGAGACCCAGTACTTC
CDR3aa: CATSGGSGGETQYF

d_gene: .
v_gene: TRBV2
j_gene: TRBJ1-1
abundance: .
CDR3nt: TGTGCCAGCAAAGGGATGGACACTGAAGCTTTCTTT
CDR3aa: CASKGMDTEAFF

d_gene: .
v_gene: TRBV19
j_gene: TRBJ2-1
abundance: .
CDR3nt: TGTGCCAGTAGTACCCTGTACAATGAGCAGTTCTTC
CDR3aa: CASSTLYNEQFF

d_gene: .
v_gene: TRBV7-2
j_gene: TRBJ2-6
abundance: .
CDR3nt: TGTGCCAGCAGCTTAGGGGGGGCTGGGGCCAACGTCCTGACTTTC
CDR3aa: CASSLGGAGANVLTF

d_gene: TRBD1
v_gene: TRBV6-2/TRBV6-3
j_gene: TRBJ1-1
abundance: .
CDR3nt: TGTGCCAGCATACAGGGGCTGCGCACTGAAGCTTTCTTT
CDR3aa: CASIQGLRTEAFF

d_gene: .
v_gene: TRBV6-5
j_gene: TRBJ1-5
abundance: .
CDR3nt: TGTGCCAGCAGTTACTCCTTGGGCAGCAATCAGCCCCAGCATTTT
CDR3aa: CASSYSLGSNQPQHF

d_gene: TRBD1
v_gene: TRBV20-1
j_gene: TRBJ2-5
abundance: .
CDR3nt: TGCAGTGCTAGAAGATCCGGGACAGGGGTAGAGACCCAGTACTTC
CDR3aa: CSARRSGTGVETQYF